These 8 T cell receptor beta chains were all obtained from the same sample, sequenced in a study of siplizumab effects on memory and regulatory T cells. Sequencing used immunoSEQ multiplex PCR; TCRdb keeps in-frame clones, though not all of them. The table lists 62,000 or so clones, approximately 82% of them singletons. What was sequenced was memory CD4+ T cells sorted from blood. These receptors were collected from a human donor in good health.

The chain employs TRBV5-4 and TRBJ2-1, with 9 positions matching TRBD2. This CDR3 region has 14 residues. Germline values: CDR1 SGHNT, CDR2 YYREEE (reference sequence). V lost 2 bases to trimming and J lost 7 bases; unmatched junction nucleotides: 4. CDR3 nucleotides: TGTGCCAGCAGCTTTTATGCGGGGGGGAATGAGCAGTTCTTC. Translated: CASSFYAGGNEQFF. Filled out from reference TRBV5-4 and TRBJ2-1, the complete variable domain reads ETGVTQSPTHLIKTRGQQVTLRCSSQSGHNTVSWYQQALGQGPQFIFQYYREEENGRGNFPPRFSGLQFPNYSSELNVNALELDDSALYLCASSFYAGGNEQFFGPGTRLTVL.

This chain connects TRBV15 to TRBJ2-3; the match to TRBD1 covers 8 bases. With V trimmed by 1 base and J by 5 bases, 2 bases remained unmatched. The CDR3 is made up of 14 amino acids. Germline V CDR1 and CDR2: LNHNV, YYDKDF (reference sequence). The CDR3 region has the DNA TGTGCCACCAGCAGAGGACAGGGGAGAGATACGCAGTATTTT. It encodes CATSRGQGRDTQYF. Filled out from reference TRBV15 and TRBJ2-3, the complete variable domain reads DAMVIQNPRYQVTQFGKPVTLSCSQTLNHNVMYWYQQKSSQAPKLLFHYYDKDFNNEADTPDNFQSRRPNTSFCFLDIRSPGLGDTAMYLCATSRGQGRDTQYFGPGTRLTVL.

The rearrangement links TRBV7-2 to TRBJ1-1; TRBD1 is a possible D gene (6 bases). V was pared by 3 bases and J by 5 bases, with 13 bases between. This CDR3 contains 14 residues. CDR1 SGHTA and CDR2 FQGNSA come from the germline V gene. CDR3 sequence: CASSFTGLDTEAFF. CDR3 sequence (DNA): TGTGCCAGCAGCTTCACAGGGCTGGATACTGAAGCTTTCTTT.

The chain combines TRBV7-9 with TRBJ2-4; D not resolved. CDR1 and CDR2 (germline): SEHNR, FQNEAQ (reference sequence). The CDR3 sequence is 16 residues long. The ends were cut back, 2 bases at V and 0 bases at J, with 11 bases in the middle. CDR3 nucleotide sequence: TGTGCCAGCAGCTTAATGAGTTCCTTAGCCAAAAACATTCAGTACTTC. Amino acids: CASSLMSSLAKNIQYF.

The chain has TRBV5-1 and TRBJ2-5; unclear D gene. Trimming took off 0 bases at V and 1 base at J, with 16 bases between the two ends. CDR1 is SGHRS, CDR2 YFSETQ, per germline. The CDR3 is made up of 17 amino acids. The DNA of the CDR3 is TGCGCCAGCAGCTTGGTTGTACAGTCCGATTTCCAAGAGACCCAGTACTTC. Translation gives CASSLVVQSDFQETQYF.

The chain links TRBV7-9 to TRBJ2-3; tentative D call: TRBD2 (5 bases). Germline V lookup: CDR1 SEHNR, CDR2 FQNEAQ (reference sequence). Trimming removed 5 bases at V and 2 bases at J, with 14 bases between. The CDR3 sequence is 15 residues long. The CDR3 region is CASSPVGLNTDTQYF. In DNA, the CDR3 is TGTGCCAGCAGCCCCGTTGGACTTAACACAGATACGCAGTATTTT.

This chain's CDR3 is CASGVGIEQYF. CDR3 DNA: TGTGCCAGCGGGGTTGGGATCGAGCAGTACTTC. V is TRBV6-5 and J is TRBJ2-7; no clear D. Germline-derived CDR1 and CDR2 are MNHEY and SVGAGI. The CDR3 loop spans 11 amino acids. V was pared by 8 bases and J by 6 bases, with 11 bases between.

The table lists this clone with a few counts. The rearrangement links TRBV27 to TRBJ1-2, with 9 bases matching TRBD1. Trimming at V came to 3 bases and at J to 8 bases, leaving 7 bases not matched to a gene. CDR3 length equals 14 residues. Looked up from germline, CDR1 is MNHEY and CDR2 is SMNVEV (reference sequence). The CDR3 bases are TGTGCCAGCAGTTTCCGGGGACAGGGAAGAGGCTACACCTTC. It codes for CASSFRGQGRGYTF.